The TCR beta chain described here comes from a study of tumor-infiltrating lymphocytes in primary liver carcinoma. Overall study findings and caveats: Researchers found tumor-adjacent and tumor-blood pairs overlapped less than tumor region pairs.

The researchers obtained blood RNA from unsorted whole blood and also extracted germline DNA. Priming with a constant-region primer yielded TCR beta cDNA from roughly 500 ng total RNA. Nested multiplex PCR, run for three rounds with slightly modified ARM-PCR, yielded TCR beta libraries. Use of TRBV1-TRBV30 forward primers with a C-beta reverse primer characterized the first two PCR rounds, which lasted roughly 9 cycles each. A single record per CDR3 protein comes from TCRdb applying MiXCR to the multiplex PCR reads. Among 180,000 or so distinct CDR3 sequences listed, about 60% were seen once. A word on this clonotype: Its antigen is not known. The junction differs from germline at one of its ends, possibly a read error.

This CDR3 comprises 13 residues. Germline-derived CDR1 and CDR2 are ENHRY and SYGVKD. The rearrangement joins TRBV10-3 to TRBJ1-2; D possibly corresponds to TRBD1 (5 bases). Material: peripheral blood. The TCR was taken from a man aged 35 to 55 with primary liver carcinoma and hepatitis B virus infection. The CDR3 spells CAISESGDLGYIF. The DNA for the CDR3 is TGTGCCATCAGTGAGTCGGGGGATCTTGGCTACATCTTC.